The 6 T cell receptor beta chains below all came from one sample that was sequenced in a study of human T cells and chemical hapten exposure. MiXCR was run by TCRdb on the RACE reads, yielding one entry per CDR3 protein. Seen here are about 360,000 distinct CDR3 sequences, around 7% observed once, and the top ten hold 7.5% to 9%. The time point here: patch test 1, 2 weeks after DPC sensitization. This sample's treatment: therapeutic diphenylcyclopropenone sensitization with weekly scalp DPC. The sequencing here drew on whole blood, taken in connection with sensitization to the hapten diphenylcyclopropenone (DPC). These receptors all come from a woman aged 18-29 years with alopecia areata. Some clones in this sample may be carry-over from other donors' samples.

This clonotype was seen repeatedly, ten times or more. The chain carries TRBV7-2 and TRBJ1-2; D gene ambiguous. Germline V gene lookup returns CDR1 SGHTA and CDR2 FQGNSA. Trimming left V 4 bases short and J 6 bases short, with 15 bases between. The CDR3 has 14 amino acids. CDR3 in DNA: TGTGCCAGCAGCTCCTTGGTGGAGCGTGATGGCTACACCTTC. It encodes CASSSLVERDGYTF.

CDR3 nucleotides: TGTGCCAGCAGTCGGTCATCCAGACGAGGTGGCTACACCTTC. This gives the protein CASSRSSRRGGYTF. This chain uses TRBV12-3 or TRBV12-4 with TRBJ1-2; D gene ambiguous. The length of the CDR3 is 14 residues. Trimming removed 5 bases from V and 7 bases from J, with 17 bases in between.

A word on this clonotype: A read error may account for a junction end that differs from germline. The CDR3 reads CASSGQTGGGEQNF. The CDR3 coding sequence is TGCGCCAGCAGCGGACAGACAGGGGGCGGGGAGCAGAACTTC. The V and J genes are TRBV5-1 and TRBJ2-7, with 10 nucleotides matching TRBD1. The CDR3 has 14 residues. The germline V gene encodes CDR1 SGHRS and CDR2 YFSETQ.

This clonotype came up many times. The V call is TRBV27, the J call TRBJ2-4; D is undetermined. The ends were cut back, 7 bases at V and 0 bases at J, with 10 bases in the middle. Germline CDR1 is MNHEY and CDR2 is SMNVEV (reference sequence). The CDR3 is made up of 14 amino acids. DNA for the CDR3: TGTGCCAGCAAACTTACGATAGCCAAAAACATTCAGTACTTC. It codes for CASKLTIAKNIQYF.

This clonotype has at least ten counts. The chain uses TRBV6-5 and TRBJ2-3, with no clear D. CDR3 length: 16 amino acids. CDR1 MNHEY and CDR2 SVGAGI come from the germline V gene. Trimming stripped 0 bases from V and 1 base from J, with 11 bases between. DNA for the CDR3: TGTGCCAGCAGTTACTCGAGTGCCTGGGGCACAGATACGCAGTATTTT. It encodes CASSYSSAWGTDTQYF.

This clonotype was seen a handful of times. This chain uses TRBV27 with TRBJ1-1; 7 bases agree with TRBD1. Germline loops: CDR1 MNHEY, CDR2 SMNVEV (reference sequence). The CDR3 has 15 residues. After removal of 3 bases from V and 3 bases from J, the junction contained 7 bases not matched to a gene. The CDR3 DNA reads TGTGCCAGCAGTTTCCAGGGGGTCGGGTACACTGAAGCTTTCTTT. Translated: CASSFQGVGYTEAFF.